This T cell receptor beta chain was retrieved from a study of OX40 agonist ivuxolimab in advanced cancers. Trimming took off 4 bases at V and 6 bases at J, with 12 bases between the two ends. Germline loops: CDR1 GTSNPN, CDR2 SVGIG (reference sequence). This CDR3 region has 13 residues. Profiling relied on immunoSEQ multiplex PCR, and the TCRdb table lists in-frame clones only, not all of them. The data show tens of thousands of clones, approximately 89% seen once. This chain links TRBV30 with TRBJ1-4, with D tentatively TRBD1 (5 bases). The sequence derives from an adult with an advanced solid tumor such as melanoma, head and neck, liver or kidney cancer. This sample comprised CD4+ or CD8+ T cells sorted from blood, obtained in a trial of the OX40 agonist ivuxolimab. The CDR3 DNA reads TGTGCCTGGACCGGGACCTTAGATGAAAAACTGTTTTTT. Protein product: CAWTGTLDEKLFF.